This T cell receptor (beta chain) was obtained from a study of T cell repertoires in cytomegalovirus infection. In this sample, this clonotype turned up a few times. The antigen remains unidentified. TCRdb fed the reads into MiXCR, producing one record per CDR3 protein. The sample carries about 20,000 distinct CDR3 sequences, about 42% recorded once. The V gene's germline CDR1 is MGHRA and CDR2 YSYEKL. V gave up 1 base and J gave up 2 bases; unmatched junction bases: 5. This CDR3 region has 15 residues. Study results and caveats: Dominating the ex vivo response were HLA-C-restricted CMV-specific TCR beta clonotypes. Summed frequency of public TCR beta families distinguished CMV carriers with the relevant HLA.

This receptor was identified in a human donor in good health (CMV status not recorded). Some clones in this sample may be carry-over from other donors' samples. The starting material was CD8+ T cells from cultured PBMCs, obtained from culture after CMV antigen stimulation. The chain carries TRBV4-1 and TRBJ2-7; 7 nucleotides match TRBD1. CDR3 sequence reads: CASSQGDRATYEQYF. The CDR3, as DNA: TGCGCCAGCAGCCAAGGAGACAGGGCCACCTACGAGCAGTACTTC.